A single sample gave rise to the 5 T cell receptor beta chains below, sequenced in a study of blood T cell repertoires in COVID-19. The protocol was immunoSEQ multiplex PCR, while the TCRdb copy is restricted to in-frame clones and leaves out a portion. The sample consists of approximately 54,000 clones, approximately 87% of them appearing once. Material: peripheral blood. These receptors originate from a man aged 45-65 years with acute or convalescent COVID-19.

The chain employs TRBV5-1 and TRBJ2-2; 12 nucleotides align to TRBD2. Germline V gene lookup returns CDR1 SGHRS and CDR2 YFSETQ. There are 15 residues in the CDR3. The V segment lost 5 bases and the J segment 5 bases; nucleotides outside the gene matches: 4. CDR3 protein: CASRLAGGYTGELFF. The CDR3 coding sequence is TGCGCCAGCAGACTAGCGGGGGGTTATACCGGGGAGCTGTTTTTT.

This chain connects TRBV25-1 to TRBJ2-7; 10 nucleotides line up with TRBD2. The J segment lost 7 bases and the V segment lost 1 base, leaving 13 bases of the junction unmatched. CDR3 size: 17 residues. CDR1 and CDR2 from the germline V gene are MGHDK and SYGVNS. The CDR3 DNA sequence: TGTGCCAGCAGTGAATTGGGTCTAGCGGGAGAAGTCGGTGAGCAGTACTTC. Residues: CASSELGLAGEVGEQYF.

The chain carries TRBV6-5 and TRBJ1-1, with 7 positions matching TRBD1. Trimming cost V 2 bases and J 2 bases; bases outside gene matches: 5. Germline CDR1 MNHEY, CDR2 SVGAGI. The CDR3 totals 15 residues. This CDR3 is CASSYNEGGNTEAFF. CDR3 sequence (DNA): TGTGCCAGCAGTTACAATGAAGGGGGCAACACTGAAGCTTTCTTT.

The rearrangement links TRBV9 to TRBJ2-7, with 10 bases identical to TRBD1. CDR1 and CDR2 (germline): SGDLS, YYNGEE. The CDR3 is made up of 15 amino acids. With 3 bases clipped from V and 5 bases from J, the junction kept 8 bases outside the gene matches. The CDR3 protein is CASSERGQGFNEQYF. CDR3 DNA: TGTGCCAGCAGCGAGAGGGGACAGGGGTTCAACGAGCAGTACTTC.

This chain links TRBV10-1 with TRBJ2-6; 8 positions agree with TRBD1. The CDR3 totals 17 residues. Trimming removed 0 bases from V and 2 bases from J; junction bases left unmatched: 3. The V gene's germline CDR1 is WNHNN and CDR2 SYGVQD (reference sequence). CDR3 DNA: TGCGCCAGCAGTGAGTCTGGGACAGGACCTGGGGCCAACGTCCTGACTTTC. It encodes CASSESGTGPGANVLTF.